The TCR beta chain described here comes from a study of cytomegalovirus exposure and HLA in healthy donors. The V gene's germline CDR1 is SNHLY and CDR2 FYNNEI. The CDR3 sequence is 17 residues long. Germline trimming cut 4 bases from V and 7 bases from J; bases unmatched to any gene: 8. Turning to this clone: Its antigen remains unknown.

The PCR employed 60 Vbeta primers together with 13 Jbeta primers. The table came from immunoSEQ multiplex PCR; TCRdb's copy has only in-frame clones and leaves some out. This table holds 80,000 to 100,000 clones, about 81% found once. Study observations and caveats: Later on, an analysis found that several of the most significant clusters appeared to be linked to common viral pathogens, which included parvovirus B19.

The chain combines TRBV2 with TRBJ2-1; 15 positions match TRBD2. The TCR comes from a man in his forties in good health and CMV-seronegative. Sequenced sample: PBMCs. CDR3 loop: CASSGGLAGGGGNEQFF. The CDR3 nucleotides read TGTGCCAGCAGTGGGGGACTAGCGGGGGGCGGAGGTAATGAGCAGTTCTTC.